This T cell receptor beta chain was identified during a study of blood T cell repertoires in COVID-19. Looking at the study overall: The United States, Italy and Spain supplied acute and convalescent COVID-19 samples. In each case, the material was cDNA or gDNA derived from T cells, B-cell-depleted T cells, or PBMCs.

Original processing notes: Amplification of reference gene primers provided the estimated nucleated cell counts. Using immunoSEQ multiplex PCR, the repertoire was profiled, and TCRdb retains in-frame clones only, with some absent. V and J calls and clone size follow that table, whereas D and trimming were derived from the DNA. The sample lists approximately 170,000 clones, less than 90% occurring once. This TCR was recovered from a woman in her 70s with acute or convalescent COVID-19. Source material: peripheral blood.

CDR3 DNA sequence: TGTGCCAGCAGGGAGGGAAGCTCCTACGAGCAGTACTTC. Translated: CASREGSSYEQYF. The J gene is TRBJ2-7, the V gene TRBV2, with D possibly TRBD2 on 6 matching bases. CDR3 length: 13 residues. Germline CDR1 reads SNHLY; CDR2 reads FYNNEI. With 6 bases removed from V and 0 bases from J, the gap between germline ends came to 9 bases.